This TCR beta chain came from a study of beta chain features in type 1 diabetes. Study results and limitations: Moderately but significantly shorter TCRB CDR3s were found in Type 1 diabetes patients in all four CD4+ subsets. For TCRB rearrangement, an influence of HLA type remained unresolved here.

Expressed TCRB transcripts were sequenced, since all the RNA that had been isolated was reverse transcribed. TCRdb's table, derived via immunoSEQ multiplex PCR, lists solely in-frame clones and lacks some. The table lists 300,000 to 350,000 clones, roughly 13% of them singletons. The V gene's germline CDR1 is SSHAT and CDR2 FNYEAQ (reference sequence). The CDR3 runs 15 residues. Trimming cost V 6 bases and J 5 bases; bases outside gene matches: 11. This clone occurred once. Its matching antigen is unknown. The sequence derives from a woman aged 18-29 years with type 1 diabetes. Sequencing was carried out using naive CD4+ T cells from blood. The chain recombines TRBV7-7 with TRBJ2-5, with TRBD2 identical over 8 bases. The CDR3 nucleotides read TGTGCCAGCAGTCGCCTAGCGGGTGGAGCGGAGACCCAGTACTTC. Translating it yields CASSRLAGGAETQYF.